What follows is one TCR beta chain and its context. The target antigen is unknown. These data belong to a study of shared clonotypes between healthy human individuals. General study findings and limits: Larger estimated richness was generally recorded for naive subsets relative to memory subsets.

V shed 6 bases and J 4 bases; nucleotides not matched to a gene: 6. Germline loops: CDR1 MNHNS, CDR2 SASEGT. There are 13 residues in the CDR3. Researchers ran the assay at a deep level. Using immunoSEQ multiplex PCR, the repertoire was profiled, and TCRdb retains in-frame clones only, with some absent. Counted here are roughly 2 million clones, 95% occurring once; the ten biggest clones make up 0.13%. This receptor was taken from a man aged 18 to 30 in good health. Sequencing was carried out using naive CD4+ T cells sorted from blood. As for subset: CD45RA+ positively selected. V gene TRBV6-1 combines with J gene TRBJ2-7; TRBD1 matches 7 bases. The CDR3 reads CASRDTGEYEQYF. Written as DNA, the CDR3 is TGTGCCAGCAGGGACACAGGGGAATACGAGCAGTACTTC.